Sequencing of this T cell receptor (beta chain) was carried out in a study of identical twins. The CDR3 consists of 15 residues. V was pared by 4 bases and J by 2 bases, with 15 bases between. Germline V gene data show CDR1 as MNHEY and CDR2 as SVGAGI. TCRdb passed the 5' RACE reads through MiXCR, listing each CDR3 protein once. Counted here are 650,000 to 750,000 distinct CDR3 sequences, around 20% occurring once; the ten biggest clones make up 4.3%. These data are also associated with another study on T cells expressing NK-cell markers. That investigation notes: The use of an anti-gamma-delta TCR antibody, which was added in several experiments, restricted sorting to T cells expressing alpha-beta TCR.

V is TRBV6-5 and J is TRBJ2-7; D may be TRBD2 (5 bases). The sample was PBMCs. The sequence came from a woman between 18 and 30 years old in good health. The DNA for the CDR3 is TGTGCCAGCAGTTTCGGTCGGGAAGGACCCTACGAGCAGTACTTC. Encoded protein: CASSFGREGPYEQYF.